The TCR beta chain under discussion was sequenced for a study of shared clonotypes between healthy human individuals. The test was conducted at deep level. Assay used: immunoSEQ multiplex PCR; TCRdb lists only in-frame clones, some missing. The profile shows under 1,900,000 clones, 98% to 99% of them singletons. Per germline, CDR1 LGHNA and CDR2 YSLEER. This CDR3 spans 14 amino acids. The V and J ends lost 3 bases and 5 bases, in that order; junction bases with no gene match: 4. The donor cohort consisted entirely of Caucasian adults residing in Nashville, Tennessee. This chain connects TRBV4-3 to TRBJ2-7, with 10 bases that match TRBD1. This receptor was taken from a man in his thirties or forties in good health. Sequenced material: naive CD4+ T cells sorted from blood. Subset described: CD45RA+ positively selected. For the CDR3, the DNA is TGCGCCAGCAGCCATAGGGACAGGGGCAACGAGCAGTACTTC. This encodes CASSHRDRGNEQYF.